This T cell receptor (beta chain) was sequenced during a study of T cell repertoires in cytomegalovirus infection. Regarding the study as a whole: Summed frequency of shared TCR beta families picked out CMV carriers who also had the relevant HLA.

Germline assignment: CDR1 SGHTA and CDR2 FQGNSA. This CDR3 is built from 15 residues. V lost 2 bases and J lost 7, with 12 bases in between. Each CDR3 protein is one row after TCRdb ran MiXCR on the reads. The data hold 200,000 to 300,000 distinct CDR3 sequences, with approximately 9.1% observed a single time. The table lists this clonotype with many counts. Its antigen remains unidentified. This chain connects TRBV7-2 to TRBJ1-6, with D perhaps TRBD1 (6 bases). Sequencing used PBMCs. This sequence was found in a human donor in good health (CMV status not recorded). Some clones in this sample may be carry-over from other donors' samples. CDR3 amino acids: CASSLHSGENSPLHF. DNA of the CDR3: TGTGCCAGCAGCTTACATTCAGGGGAAAATTCACCCCTCCACTTT.